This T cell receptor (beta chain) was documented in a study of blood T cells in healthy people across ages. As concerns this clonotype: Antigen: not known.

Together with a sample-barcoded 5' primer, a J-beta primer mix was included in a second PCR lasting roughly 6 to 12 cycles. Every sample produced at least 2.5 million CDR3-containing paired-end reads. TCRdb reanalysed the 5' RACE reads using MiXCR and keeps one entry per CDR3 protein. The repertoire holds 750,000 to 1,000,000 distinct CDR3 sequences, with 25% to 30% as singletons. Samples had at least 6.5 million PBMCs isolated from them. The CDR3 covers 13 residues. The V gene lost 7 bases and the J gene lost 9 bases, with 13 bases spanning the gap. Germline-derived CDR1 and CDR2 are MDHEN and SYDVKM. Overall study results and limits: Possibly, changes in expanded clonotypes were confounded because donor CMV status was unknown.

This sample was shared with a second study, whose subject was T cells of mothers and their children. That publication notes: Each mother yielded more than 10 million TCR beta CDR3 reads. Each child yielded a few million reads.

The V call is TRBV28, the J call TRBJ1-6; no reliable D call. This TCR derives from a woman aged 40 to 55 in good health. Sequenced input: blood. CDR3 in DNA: TGTGCCAGCAAGTCCAGGAGTGTTTCACCCCTCCACTTT. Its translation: CASKSRSVSPLHF.